These T cell receptor beta chains were read from a single sample in a study of blood T cell repertoires in COVID-19. This table comes from immunoSEQ multiplex PCR, and its TCRdb copy is limited to in-frame clones, with some not included. This repertoire shows about 130,000 clones, approximately 70% found once; its top ten account for around 2%. Sequenced sample: peripheral blood. The receptors come from a woman in her sixties or seventies with acute or convalescent COVID-19. CDR3s include the opening cysteine and the closing phenylalanine or tryptophan. A D gene is named only where the DNA matches it firmly. Clone size, where shown, is once, few, many, or a class for clones that have expanded.

v_gene	d_gene	j_gene	abundance	CDR3nt	CDR3aa
TRBV10-1	-	TRBJ2-3	-	TGCGCCAGCAGTGAAGGGGGGGGCACAGATACGCAGTATTTT	CASSEGGGTDTQYF
TRBV7-9	-	TRBJ1-2	-	TGTGCCAGCAGCCAGACAGCAAACTATGGCTACACCTTC	CASSQTANYGYTF
TRBV6-5	-	TRBJ1-1	-	TGTGCCAGCAGTTACGACAACAGGGTCAACACTGAAGCTTTCTTT	CASSYDNRVNTEAFF
TRBV28	TRBD1	TRBJ1-2	-	TGTGCCAGCAGTTCGCAAGACAGGGTAAAGCATGGCTACACCTTC	CASSSQDRVKHGYTF
TRBV11-3	-	TRBJ1-1	-	TGTGCCAGCAGCTTGGACGGGGAAAACACTGAAGCTTTCTTT	CASSLDGENTEAFF
TRBV4-1	TRBD2	TRBJ2-1	-	TGCGCCAGCAGCCAACCAGCGGGGGTTCACAATGAGCAGTTCTTC	CASSQPAGVHNEQFF
TRBV6-6	-	TRBJ2-2	-	TGTGCCAGCATCCCCACCCGGACATCGAACACCGGGGAGCTGTTTTTT	CASIPTRTSNTGELFF
TRBV6-5	-	TRBJ2-7	-	TGTGCCAGCAGTTACGTCCAGGGCCTTCTTCCCTACGAGCAGTACTTC	CASSYVQGLLPYEQYF
TRBV5-1	-	TRBJ2-2	-	TGCGCCAGCAGCCTAACCCCCTCACAGGGAAACACCGGGGAGCTGTTTTTT	CASSLTPSQGNTGELFF
TRBV25-1	TRBD1	TRBJ1-2	-	TGTGCCAGCAGTGCTTATAGGGGAACAGGGGCGCGGGACTATGGCTACACCTTC	CASSAYRGTGARDYGYTF
TRBV11-3	-	TRBJ2-1	-	TGTGCCAGCAGCTTCGGGGGTTCGGGGAATGAGCAGTTCTTC	CASSFGGSGNEQFF
TRBV2	TRBD1	TRBJ1-1	once	TGTGCCAGCTATTCGGACAGGGTTAACACTGAAGCTTTCTTT	CASYSDRVNTEAFF
TRBV27	TRBD2	TRBJ2-1	-	TGTGCCAGCAGTTTAATAGCGGGGGGGTTCTACAATGAGCAGTTCTTC	CASSLIAGGFYNEQFF
TRBV12-3/TRBV12-4	-	TRBJ1-5	-	TGTGCCAGCACCCCTCGTGGAGATCAGCCCCAGCATTTT	CASTPRGDQPQHF
TRBV14	-	TRBJ1-1	-	TGTGCCAGCAGCCATACAGGGCCCCGCATGAACACTGAAGCTTTCTTT	CASSHTGPRMNTEAFF
TRBV4-3	-	TRBJ1-2	-	TGCGCCAGCAGCCAAGATTATCAGGGCTCCTATGGCTACACCTTC	CASSQDYQGSYGYTF
TRBV30	TRBD1	TRBJ1-4	-	TGTGCCTGGAGAAACAGGGGAGTAAGGGAAAAACTGTTTTTT	CAWRNRGVREKLFF
TRBV11-2	-	TRBJ2-7	once	TGTGCCAGCAGCTTAGGCCCGGGTTACGAGCAGTACTTC	CASSLGPGYEQYF
TRBV3-1/TRBV3-2	-	TRBJ1-6	-	TGTGCCAGCAGCCAAAACAGGGATTCACCCCTCCACTTT	CASSQNRDSPLHF
TRBV19	TRBD2	TRBJ2-7	-	TGTGCCAGTACCTTTAGCGGGGGCTCCTCCTACGAGCAGTACTTC	CASTFSGGSSYEQYF
TRBV12-3/TRBV12-4	-	TRBJ1-2	-	TGTGCCAGCAGTTTAACGGGGTTCGGTGGCTACACCTTC	CASSLTGFGGYTF
TRBV9	-	TRBJ1-6	-	TGTGCCAGCAGCCTTAGACAATATAATTCACCCCTCCACTTT	CASSLRQYNSPLHF
TRBV7-2	-	TRBJ2-5	few	TGTGCCAGCAGCGCGAAAGGGGGCGGGGCGCACCAAGAGACCCAGTACTTC	CASSAKGGGAHQETQYF
TRBV5-4	TRBD1	TRBJ1-5	-	TGTGCCAGCAGCTTGGGAGGACAGGGTAGCAATCAGCCCCAGCATTTT	CASSLGGQGSNQPQHF
TRBV19	-	TRBJ2-5	many	TGTGCCAGTAGTATTGGGTTAGCTTTACGGGAGACCCAGTACTTC	CASSIGLALRETQYF
TRBV25-1	TRBD1	TRBJ2-7	-	TGTGCCAGCAGTGAAAAAGGACAGGGTCCCCACGAGCAGTACTTC	CASSEKGQGPHEQYF
TRBV2	TRBD2	TRBJ2-4	-	TGTGCCAGCAGTGCTAGCGGAGCGGCCAAAAACATTCAGTACTTC	CASSASGAAKNIQYF
TRBV6-2/TRBV6-3	-	TRBJ2-7	-	TGTGCCAGCAGTCCCCAAATCAGGGGTGGGAATTACGAGCAGTACTTC	CASSPQIRGGNYEQYF
TRBV27	TRBD1	TRBJ2-3	-	TGTGCCAGCAGCCTGAAGGGGGCTGAATCTAGCACAGATACGCAGTATTTT	CASSLKGAESSTDTQYF
TRBV5-1	-	TRBJ2-1	-	TGCGCCAGCAGCCTTGGGGGGAGACTTAGTGAGCAGTTCTTC	CASSLGGRLSEQFF
TRBV27	-	TRBJ2-7	-	TGTGCCAGCAGTTTACACCGGCGGGACGGGGGTACCTACGAGCAGTACTTC	CASSLHRRDGGTYEQYF
TRBV28	-	TRBJ2-1	-	TGTGCCAGCAGTTATGGCGGAAACTACAATGAGCAGTTCTTC	CASSYGGNYNEQFF
TRBV5-1	TRBD1	TRBJ2-1	-	TGCGCCAGCAGCTCGACAGGGGATTTTTACAATGAGCAGTTCTTC	CASSSTGDFYNEQFF
TRBV7-2	-	TRBJ1-5	few	TGTGCCAGCAGCTTCTCAGACAATCAGCCCCAGCATTTT	CASSFSDNQPQHF
TRBV2	-	TRBJ2-5	-	TGTGCCAGCAGGGGAGGGGGGCTAAGGCAAGAGACCCAGTACTTC	CASRGGGLRQETQYF
TRBV5-6	TRBD2	TRBJ2-1	-	TGTGCCAGCAGCTTGGCCGGGACTAGCGGGGCAGGGTTCTTC	CASSLAGTSGAGFF
TRBV18	-	TRBJ1-6	few	TGTGCCAGCTCACCACGGAGGACAGCGGATTCACCCCTCCACTTT	CASSPRRTADSPLHF
TRBV21-1	-	TRBJ1-4	-	TGTGCCAGCAGCAAAGTAAGCGGGACAGGGGAACGGGATGAAAAACTGTTTTTT	CASSKVSGTGERDEKLFF
TRBV5-6	TRBD1	TRBJ1-1	-	TGTGCCAGCAGCACATGGAGGACAGGAGTCAGTGAAGCTTTCTTT	CASSTWRTGVSEAFF
TRBV5-1	-	TRBJ2-3	-	TGCGCCAGCAGCTTCGCCGGGATCACAGATACGCAGTATTTT	CASSFAGITDTQYF
TRBV2	TRBD1	TRBJ1-4	-	TGTGCCAGCAGTGAATACAGGGGCAATGAAAAACTGTTTTTT	CASSEYRGNEKLFF
TRBV2	TRBD1	TRBJ2-5	few	TGTGCCAGCAGGACTCAGACAGGGGGTAAAGAGACCCAGTACTTC	CASRTQTGGKETQYF
TRBV6-5	TRBD1	TRBJ1-6	few	TGTGCCAGCAGTTACGGAAGGGGGCCTAATTCACCCCTCCACTTT	CASSYGRGPNSPLHF
TRBV3-1/TRBV3-2	TRBD1	TRBJ2-3	-	TGTGCCAGCAGCGGGACAGGGGGCACCTTGGATACGCAGTATTTT	CASSGTGGTLDTQYF
TRBV19	-	TRBJ2-1	few	TGTGCCAGTAGTAGAACGACGGGGATTGAGCAGTTCTTC	CASSRTTGIEQFF
TRBV29-1	-	TRBJ2-3	-	TGCAGCGTTGACGCGGATACGCAGTATTTT	CSVDADTQYF
TRBV29-1	-	TRBJ1-2	-	TGCAGCGTTGAAGATCGACGGGATGGCTACACCTTC	CSVEDRRDGYTF
TRBV11-2	TRBD1	TRBJ2-3	-	TGTGCCAGCAGCTGGGACAGGGTGGATACGCAGTATTTT	CASSWDRVDTQYF
TRBV2	-	TRBJ2-7	-	TGTGCCAGCAGGTGGGGGACTTCTTCCTACGAGCAGTACTTC	CASRWGTSSYEQYF